Presented here are 29 T cell receptor beta chains from one specimen sequenced in a study of blood T cells in healthy people across ages. The second PCR ran about 6 to 11 cycles with a sample-barcoded 5' primer and J-beta primers. In TCRdb, the 5' RACE reads were re-called with MiXCR into one record per CDR3 protein. Among approximately 780,000 distinct CDR3 sequences, about a quarter were seen once, and the ten largest hold roughly 3.1%. The same sample was also studied in work on T cells of mothers and their children.

Material for sequencing was blood. The receptor set was obtained from a boy younger than 18 in good health.

This clonotype has more than one count but fewer than ten. The chain combines TRBV27 with TRBJ2-1; no clear D gene. Trimming removed 5 bases from V and 0 bases from J, with 11 bases in between. There are 15 residues in the CDR3. Looked up from germline, CDR1 is MNHEY and CDR2 is SMNVEV (reference sequence). CDR3 sequence (DNA): TGTGCCAGCAGTCCTGGTTCGGGCTCCTACAATGAGCAGTTCTTC. Its translation is CASSPGSGSYNEQFF.

J is TRBJ1-2 and V is TRBV6-5; possibly TRBD1 for D (6 bases). Per the germline V gene, CDR1 is MNHEY and CDR2 is SVGAGI. V was shortened by 4 bases and J by 5 bases, with 14 bases between the two germline ends. CDR3 size: 14 residues. The CDR3 DNA reads TGTGCCAGCAGTTCCTCTACAGGGCCTTATGGCTACACCTTC. Translating it yields CASSSSTGPYGYTF.

The V and J genes are TRBV11-3 and TRBJ2-1; TRBD1 matches at 10 bases. V shed 6 bases, J shed 8 bases, and the junction held 13 bases outside the gene matches. Germline V gives CDR1 SGHNT, CDR2 YENEEA. This CDR3 contains 16 residues. Written as DNA, the CDR3 is TGTGCCAGCAGTTTGAGGAAAGGGACAGGGGTTGATGAGCAGTTCTTC. This translates into CASSLRKGTGVDEQFF. Filled out from reference TRBV11-3 and TRBJ2-1, the complete variable domain reads EAGVVQSPRYKIIEKKQPVAFWCNPISGHNTLYWYLQNLGQGPELLIRYENEEAVDDSQLPKDRFSAERLKGVDSTLKIQPAELGDSAVYLCASSLRKGTGVDEQFFGPGTRLTVL.

The V gene is TRBV4-3, the J gene TRBJ2-5; unclear D gene. The end of the DNA aligns better with TRBJ2-1, so the J call may be wrong. Germline CDR1 LGHNA, CDR2 YSLEER. The CDR3 contains 14 residues. CDR3 sequence reads: CASSQDWPVNEQFF. CDR3 sequence (DNA): TGCGCCAGCAGCCAAGATTGGCCAGTCAATGAGCAGTTCTTC.

This clonotype was seen repeatedly, ten times or more. V gene TRBV7-8 combines with J gene TRBJ2-5; 8 nucleotides line up with TRBD2. The CDR3 runs to 14 residues. The ends lost 2 bases at V and 7 bases at J; junction bases unmatched: 6. CDR1 is SGHVS and CDR2 is FQNEAQ in the germline V gene. The CDR3 loop is CASSLRGGSGTQYF. DNA for the CDR3: TGTGCCAGCAGCTTACGGGGGGGGTCAGGGACCCAGTACTTC.

The CDR3 DNA reads TGTGCCAGCAGACCCGGGACCAAAGAGACCCAGTACTTC. It translates to CASRPGTKETQYF. The gene calls are TRBV7-9 and TRBJ2-5, with D perhaps being TRBD1 or TRBD2 (5 bases each). The CDR3 runs to 13 residues. The V end lost 6 bases, the J end lost 3 bases, and 11 bases lay between the germline ends. Germline CDR1 and CDR2: SEHNR and FQNEAQ (reference sequence).

V is TRBV2 and J is TRBJ1-1, with TRBD1 matching over 10 bases. This CDR3 is built from 16 residues. V was clipped by 6 bases and J by 1 base; unmatched bases: 8. CDR1 and CDR2 (germline): SNHLY, FYNNEI. The CDR3 coding sequence is TGTGCCAGCAGCTCTAGACGGACAGGGGGGAACACTGAAGCTTTCTTT. Translated, it gives CASSSRRTGGNTEAFF.

This clonotype was picked up a small number of times. The V and J genes are TRBV5-1 and TRBJ1-4, with D perhaps matching TRBD1 (5 bases). The CDR3 spans 18 residues. The V and J ends lost 4 bases and 0 bases respectively, with 19 bases between them. Germline values: CDR1 SGHRS, CDR2 YFSETQ. CDR3 loop: CASSDRPARQTTNEKLFF. The CDR3 DNA sequence: TGCGCCAGCAGCGACCGGCCGGCGAGACAGACAACTAATGAAAAACTGTTTTTT.

The chain is built from TRBV6-5 and TRBJ1-1; TRBD1 matches at 10 bases. The CDR3 totals 16 residues. Germline lookup yields CDR1 MNHEY and CDR2 SVGAGI. Trimming cost V 5 bases and J 8 bases; bases outside gene matches: 14. This CDR3 reads CASSPPRQGAGREAFF. CDR3 nucleotides: TGTGCCAGCAGTCCCCCTCGACAGGGGGCGGGAAGAGAAGCTTTCTTT.

In the case of this clonotype: The germline gene is not matched at one end of the junction; a read error may be the cause. This chain links TRBV10-3 with TRBJ1-1, with D perhaps TRBD1 (6 bases). This CDR3 is 12 amino acids long. Germline V gene data show CDR1 as ENHRY and CDR2 as SYGVKD. CDR3 region: CAIRGASTEDFF. CDR3 DNA: TGTGCCATCCGGGGGGCGAGCACTGAAGATTTCTTT.

This clonotype has just one count. The DNA of the CDR3 is TGTGCCAGCAGTGAAGGGACAGGGGATGGCTACACCTTC. Protein sequence: CASSEGTGDGYTF. The chain combines TRBV2 with TRBJ1-2, with 9 bases matching TRBD1. The V segment lost 1 base and the J segment 6 bases; nucleotides outside the gene matches: 0. CDR1 and CDR2 from the germline V gene are SNHLY and FYNNEI. This CDR3 is 13 amino acids long.

This chain joins TRBV20-1 and TRBJ1-2; D is undetermined. The CDR3 is 14 residues long. Looked up from germline, CDR1 is DFQATT and CDR2 is SNEGSKA (reference sequence). The V and J ends lost 5 bases and 7 bases respectively, with 20 bases between them. CDR3 sequence (DNA): TGCAGTGCTTGGGCAGCTGAGAGGGAGGGTGGCTACACCTTC. Translated: CSAWAAEREGGYTF.

The rearrangement links TRBV20-1 to TRBJ1-1, with D unclear. CDR1 and CDR2 from the germline V gene are DFQATT and SNEGSKA (reference sequence). V was pared by 5 bases and J by 1 base, with 11 bases between. This CDR3 region has 13 residues. CDR3 sequence reads: CSAGGISNTEAFF. CDR3 sequence (DNA): TGCAGTGCTGGCGGGATTTCGAACACTGAAGCTTTCTTT.

This clonotype appeared once. The chain combines TRBV20-1 with TRBJ2-1; 13 bases agree with TRBD2. Losses at the gene ends were 5 bases for V and 5 bases for J; bases not matched to a gene: 3. The CDR3 length is 14 residues. CDR1 and CDR2 from the germline V gene are DFQATT and SNEGSKA (reference sequence). CDR3 nucleotides: TGCAGTGCTTTTACTAGCGGGAGGGACAATGAGCAGTTCTTC. Amino acid sequence: CSAFTSGRDNEQFF.

About this clonotype: The junction shows a germline mismatch at one end, possibly a read error. This chain links TRBV20-1 with TRBJ2-3; 12 bases fit TRBD2. From germline, CDR1 is DFQATT and CDR2 SNEGSKA (reference sequence). The CDR3 has 15 amino acids. CDR3 DNA sequence: TGCGGTGCTGGTCTAGCGGGGGGGTATTCAGATACGCAGTATTTT. Its protein product is CGAGLAGGYSDTQYF.

Comments on this clonotype: An end of the junction differs from the germline gene, which may be a read error. This sequence joins TRBV28 and TRBJ2-7, with TRBD1 matching 8 bases. The germline V gene encodes CDR1 MDHEN and CDR2 SYDVKM. CDR3 size: 15 residues. For the CDR3, the DNA is TGTGCCAGCATTGTTTCGGGACAGGAGGACTACCAGCAGTACTTC. Its translation is CASIVSGQEDYQQYF.

This clonotype was observed a few times. This rearrangement joins TRBV20-1 to TRBJ1-2, with unresolved D. Germline CDR1 DFQATT, CDR2 SNEGSKA (reference sequence). The length of the CDR3 is 15 residues. Trimming removed 0 bases at V and 4 bases at J, with 15 bases between. The CDR3 reads CSARELAGIIYGYTF. CDR3 in DNA: TGCAGTGCTAGAGAGCTAGCGGGGATTATCTATGGCTACACCTTC.

V usage is TRBV30 and J usage is TRBJ2-2; D perhaps matches TRBD2 (5 bases). CDR1 and CDR2 from the germline V gene are GTSNPN and SVGIG (reference sequence). The CDR3 has 16 amino acids. V lost 0 bases, J lost 0 bases, and 11 bases lay in between. Here the CDR3 DNA reads TGTGCCTGGAGTGTATTAGGAGGTCCGAACACCGGGGAGCTGTTTTTT. It is translated as CAWSVLGGPNTGELFF.

CDR3 coding DNA: TGCAGTGCAGCCATTGGGGCCCTCCAAGAGACCCAGTACTTC. This encodes CSAAIGALQETQYF. This chain uses TRBV20-1 with TRBJ2-5; tentatively, D is TRBD1 (5 bases). The CDR3 spans 14 residues. Germline CDR1 DFQATT, CDR2 SNEGSKA (reference sequence). Trimming stripped 6 bases from V and 1 base from J, with 15 bases between.

The table lists this clonotype with many counts. V is TRBV7-9 and J is TRBJ2-7; the match to TRBD1 covers 7 bases. The CDR3 consists of 13 residues. The V gene's germline CDR1 is SEHNR and CDR2 FQNEAQ (reference sequence). Trimming cost V 2 bases and J 5 bases; bases outside gene matches: 3. The CDR3 sequence: CASSLQGVHEQYF. DNA of the CDR3: TGTGCCAGCAGCTTACAGGGGGTCCACGAGCAGTACTTC. The whole variable domain, filled in from reference TRBV7-9 and TRBJ2-7, reads DTGVSQNPRHKITKRGQNVTFRCDPISEHNRLYWYRQTLGQGPEFLTYFQNEAQLEKSRLLSDRFSAERPKGSFSTLEIQRTEQGDSAMYLCASSLQGVHEQYFGPGTRLTVT.

V is TRBV7-2 and J is TRBJ2-5, with D possibly being TRBD1 or TRBD2 (5 bases each). The CDR3 contains 15 residues. In germline, CDR1 is SGHTA, CDR2 FQGNSA. V was pared by 4 bases and J by 8 bases, with 20 bases between. The CDR3 sequence is CASSSPRWGLGTQYF. CDR3 nucleotide sequence: TGTGCCAGCAGCTCCCCGCGTTGGGGGTTAGGAACCCAGTACTTC.

This clonotype was detected only a few times. The chain joins TRBV20-1 to TRBJ2-5; 7 bases fit TRBD1. Germline assignment: CDR1 DFQATT and CDR2 SNEGSKA (reference sequence). V was pared by 1 base and J by 2 bases, with 7 bases of the junction left unmatched. There are 15 residues in the CDR3. CDR3 sequence (DNA): TGCAGTGCTAGAGTGGTGGGACAGCTACAAGAGACCCAGTACTTC. This sequence encodes CSARVVGQLQETQYF.

This clonotype was seen more than once but under ten times. The rearrangement uses TRBV15 and TRBJ1-3; no reliable D call. With 0 bases removed from V and 2 bases from J, the gap between germline ends came to 8 bases. Germline assignment: CDR1 LNHNV and CDR2 YYDKDF (reference sequence). The CDR3 is 15 amino acids. This CDR3 reads CATSRDKVTGNTIYF. The CDR3 DNA is TGTGCCACCAGCAGAGATAAGGTTACTGGAAACACCATATATTTT.

A few counts support this clonotype. The chain links TRBV12-3 or TRBV12-4 to TRBJ2-6; TRBD1 matches 8 bases. Losses at the gene ends were 6 bases for V and 4 bases for J; bases not matched to a gene: 17. The CDR3 runs 19 residues. The CDR3 is CASSPQGARLAKGANVLTF. The CDR3 nucleotides read TGTGCCAGCAGCCCTCAGGGGGCGCGGTTGGCTAAAGGGGCCAACGTCCTGACTTTC.

The rearrangement uses TRBV27 and TRBJ2-3, with no clear D. The V gene lost 0 bases and the J gene lost 6 bases, with 13 bases spanning the gap. The CDR3 length is 15 residues. The germline CDR1 and CDR2 sequences are MNHEY and SMNVEV (reference sequence). Written as DNA, the CDR3 is TGTGCCAGCAGTTTATCCTTGGGGTCAGGCGATACGCAGTATTTT. It is translated as CASSLSLGSGDTQYF.

The chain carries TRBV6-5 and TRBJ1-1; maybe TRBD1 (5 bases). The V end lost 6 bases, the J end lost 0 bases, and 11 bases lay between the germline ends. This CDR3 has 14 residues. The V gene's germline CDR1 is MNHEY and CDR2 SVGAGI. CDR3 in DNA: TGTGCCAGCAGCGTAGAGGGGCTGAACACTGAAGCTTTCTTT. Its translation: CASSVEGLNTEAFF.

This chain links TRBV4-2 with TRBJ1-1; 7 nucleotides align to TRBD1. The CDR3 length is 16 residues. Germline trimming cut 4 bases from V and 1 base from J; bases unmatched to any gene: 9. The germline V gene has CDR1 LGHNA and CDR2 YNFKEQ. CDR3 region: CASSRIRQGGNTEAFF. The CDR3 DNA follows: TGTGCCAGCAGCCGCATACGACAGGGAGGGAACACTGAAGCTTTCTTT.

The V and J genes are TRBV9 and TRBJ1-2; D is ambiguous. This CDR3 comprises 13 residues. Trimming took 0 bases from V and 6 from J, leaving 9 bases between them. Germline CDR1 SGDLS, CDR2 YYNGEE. CDR3 residues: CASSVGGIHGYTF. The CDR3 DNA is TGTGCCAGCAGCGTAGGGGGAATTCATGGCTACACCTTC.

Turning to this clonotype: At one boundary the junction diverges from the germline segment, which might be a read error. The rearrangement links TRBV18 to TRBJ1-1; D uncertain. The CDR3 runs to 15 residues. The V gene's germline CDR1 is KGHSH and CDR2 LQKENI. The CDR3 loop reads CAGSPFGMANTEAFF. CDR3 in DNA: TGTGCCGGCTCACCATTTGGAATGGCGAACACTGAAGCTTTCTTT.